The rows below give T cell receptor beta chains drawn from one sample of a study of OX40 agonist ivuxolimab in advanced cancers. The data were produced by immunoSEQ multiplex PCR, yet TCRdb's version contains in-frame clones alone and is incomplete. The sample has fewer than 120,000 clones, around 90% seen once; the top ten hold about 0.3%. Source: CD4+ or CD8+ T cells sorted from blood, taken in a trial of the OX40 agonist ivuxolimab. The source is an adult with an advanced solid tumor such as melanoma, head and neck, liver or kidney cancer. CDR3s include the opening cysteine and the closing phenylalanine or tryptophan. D genes are given only for firm matches. The size of a clone is reported for some rows only, either as once, few or many, or as a class for expanded clones.

CASSFGLAGGNEQFF | TGTGCCAGCAGCTTTGGACTAGCGGGAGGCAATGAGCAGTTCTTC | 15 | TRBJ2-1 | - | TRBD2 | TRBV7-3
CASTSITDTQYF | TGTGCCAGCACTTCCATCACAGATACGCAGTATTTT | 12 | TRBJ2-3 | - | - | TRBV7-9
CASSPPLVAGQPQHF | TGTGCCAGCTCACCACCGTTAGTCGCCGGTCAGCCCCAGCATTTT | 15 | TRBJ1-5 | once | - | TRBV18
CASSGAGVTEAFF | TGTGCCAGTAGTGGGGCAGGGGTCACTGAAGCTTTCTTT | 13 | TRBJ1-1 | - | - | TRBV19
CAWSVGLAGPTGELFF | TGTGCCTGGAGTGTGGGGCTAGCGGGTCCCACCGGGGAGCTGTTTTTT | 16 | TRBJ2-2 | - | TRBD2 | TRBV30
CASSQTGQFLDTQYF | TGCGCCAGCAGCCAGACCGGACAGTTCTTGGATACGCAGTATTTT | 15 | TRBJ2-3 | - | - | TRBV5-1
CASSPAGGAQNIQYF | TGTGCCAGCAGCCCCGCAGGGGGGGCACAAAACATTCAGTACTTC | 15 | TRBJ2-4 | - | - | TRBV7-2
CATSPPGTGFGKPQHF | TGTGCCACCAGCCCTCCCGGGACAGGGTTCGGCAAGCCCCAGCATTTT | 16 | TRBJ1-5 | - | TRBD1 | TRBV15
CAWTGLSGVKNIQYF | TGTGCCTGGACAGGCTTATCCGGGGTCAAAAACATTCAGTACTTC | 15 | TRBJ2-4 | - | - | TRBV30
CASGTGRAEGYTF | TGTGCCAGTGGTACAGGGCGCGCGGAGGGCTACACCTTC | 13 | TRBJ1-2 | - | - | TRBV19
CASSYYYEQYF | TGTGCCAGCAGTTACTACTACGAGCAGTACTTC | 11 | TRBJ2-7 | - | - | TRBV6-5
CASSHQGWEQYF | TGTGCCAGCAGCCACCAGGGGTGGGAGCAGTACTTC | 12 | TRBJ2-7 | - | - | TRBV14
CASSLRWGNEKLFF | TGCGCCAGCAGCTTGAGGTGGGGGAATGAAAAACTGTTTTTT | 14 | TRBJ1-4 | - | - | TRBV5-1
CASSPDQGEQYF | TGTGCCAGCTCACCGGACCAGGGGGAGCAGTACTTC | 12 | TRBJ2-7 | - | - | TRBV18
CASSPVVGSTEAFF | TGCGCCAGCAGCCCGGTGGTGGGGTCGACTGAAGCTTTCTTT | 14 | TRBJ1-1 | - | - | TRBV5-1
CASWDAATNYGYTF | TGTGCCAGCTGGGACGCCGCTACTAACTATGGCTACACCTTC | 14 | TRBJ1-2 | - | - | TRBV25-1
CAWSVGRPNEKLFF | TGTGCCTGGAGTGTAGGCAGACCGAATGAAAAACTGTTTTTT | 14 | TRBJ1-4 | once | - | TRBV30
CASSLFEDVMDGYTF | TGTGCCAGCAGTTTATTCGAGGATGTTATGGATGGCTACACCTTC | 15 | TRBJ1-2 | - | - | TRBV28
CASSLALAVISYEQYF | TGTGCCAGCAGCTTAGCACTAGCGGTGATCTCCTACGAGCAGTACTTC | 16 | TRBJ2-7 | - | TRBD2 | TRBV11-1
CASSDPGTEGNEQFF | TGTGCCAGCAGCGACCCCGGGACAGAGGGGAATGAGCAGTTCTTC | 15 | TRBJ2-1 | - | TRBD1 | TRBV9
CASSQDLRGAGASYEQYF | TGCGCCAGCAGCCAAGATCTAAGAGGGGCGGGGGCCTCCTACGAGCAGTACTTC | 18 | TRBJ2-7 | - | - | TRBV4-3
CASSYSRGDQPQHF | TGTGCCAGCAGTTACAGCAGGGGGGATCAGCCCCAGCATTTT | 14 | TRBJ1-5 | - | TRBD1 | TRBV6-5
CASSEGQGPYYEQYF | TGTGCCAGCTCAGAGGGACAGGGTCCCTACTACGAGCAGTACTTC | 15 | TRBJ2-7 | - | TRBD1 | TRBV6-5
CASSIRVRTEAFF | TGTGCCAGTAGTATCAGGGTAAGGACTGAAGCTTTCTTT | 13 | TRBJ1-1 | - | - | TRBV19
CASSLAQGFGYTF | TGTGCCAGCAGCTTAGCGCAGGGCTTCGGCTACACCTTC | 13 | TRBJ1-2 | - | - | TRBV7-9
CATSRMRQGGDVGELFF | TGTGCCACCAGCAGAATGAGACAGGGGGGAGATGTCGGGGAGCTGTTTTTT | 17 | TRBJ2-2 | - | TRBD1 | TRBV15
CASSVGLAITGELFF | TGTGCCAGCAGCGTAGGGCTAGCGATCACCGGGGAGCTGTTTTTT | 15 | TRBJ2-2 | - | - | TRBV9
CSAREREAFF | TGCAGTGCTAGAGAGCGTGAAGCTTTCTTT | 10 | TRBJ1-1 | few | - | TRBV20-1
CASSITAYTGELFF | TGTGCCAGTAGTATCACAGCCTACACCGGGGAGCTGTTTTTT | 14 | TRBJ2-2 | once | - | TRBV19
CASSVATSGFNEQFF | TGTGCCAGCAGCGTAGCGACTAGCGGATTTAATGAGCAGTTCTTC | 15 | TRBJ2-1 | - | TRBD2 | TRBV9
CASSLAGSGSVWDTQYF | TGCGCCAGCAGCTTGGCTGGTAGCGGGAGCGTCTGGGATACGCAGTATTTT | 17 | TRBJ2-3 | - | TRBD2 | TRBV5-1
CASSLGTPGGEAQYF | TGTGCCAGCAGCCTCGGGACTCCCGGCGGTGAGGCCCAGTACTTC | 15 | TRBJ2-5 | - | - | TRBV5-4
CASSQGLTSYEQYF | TGCGCCAGCAGCCAAGGGCTTACTAGCTACGAGCAGTACTTC | 14 | TRBJ2-7 | - | - | TRBV4-3
CASSLGQGNGQPQHF | TGTGCCAGCAGCTTGGGACAGGGGAACGGCCAGCCCCAGCATTTT | 15 | TRBJ1-5 | - | TRBD1 | TRBV7-2
CASRGQGADLYGYTF | TGTGCCAGCAGAGGACAGGGGGCCGACCTCTATGGCTACACCTTC | 15 | TRBJ1-2 | - | TRBD1 | TRBV6-5
CASSLVGGTGANVLTF | TGTGCCAGCAGCTTAGTCGGGGGTACTGGGGCCAACGTCCTGACTTTC | 16 | TRBJ2-6 | - | - | TRBV11-2
CASSLDSGANVLTF | TGTGCCAGCAGCTTGGACTCTGGGGCCAACGTCCTGACTTTC | 14 | TRBJ2-6 | - | - | TRBV11-2
CASSLGQGSYNEQFF | TGTGCCAGCAGCTTAGGACAGGGCTCGTACAATGAGCAGTTCTTC | 15 | TRBJ2-1 | - | TRBD1 | TRBV11-1
CASSLTPGETEAFF | TGTGCCAGCAGCTTAACCCCGGGAGAGACTGAAGCTTTCTTT | 14 | TRBJ1-1 | - | - | TRBV7-2
CASGQAGGIANTGELFF | TGTGCCAGCGGCCAGGCCGGGGGAATCGCGAACACCGGGGAGCTGTTTTTT | 17 | TRBJ2-2 | - | - | TRBV7-3
CASTLGGLAGGQTDTQYF | TGTGCCTCCACTTTAGGGGGACTAGCGGGAGGTCAAACAGATACGCAGTATTTT | 18 | TRBJ2-3 | - | TRBD2 | TRBV30
CASSLGTDRGSYNEQFF | TGCGCCAGCAGCTTAGGGACGGATCGCGGATCCTACAATGAGCAGTTCTTC | 17 | TRBJ2-1 | - | - | TRBV5-1